This TCR beta chain derives from a study of blood T cell repertoires in COVID-19. At the level of the study: PBMCs, B-cell-depleted T cells, or T cells provided the cDNA or gDNA that made up the material.

Trimming took 2 bases from V and 9 from J, leaving 16 bases between them. The CDR3 consists of 14 residues. Germline lookup yields CDR1 MNHEY and CDR2 SVGAGI. Libraries were prepared by immunoSEQ multiplex PCR; TCRdb keeps only in-frame clonotypes and omits some of them. The table records about 330,000 clones, 80% to 90% of them present only once. The sample comprised PBMCs or T cells enriched from blood (not recorded which). The source of this sequence is a woman between 18 and 29 years old who had recovered from COVID-19. The chain has TRBV6-5 and TRBJ1-1, with D possibly being TRBD1 (5 bases). In DNA form, the CDR3 reads TGTGCCAGCAGTTACGGGCACCGGGGGTCAAAAGCTTTCTTT. It translates to CASSYGHRGSKAFF.